This is a list of T cell receptor beta chains from one sample in a study of blood T cell repertoires in COVID-19. Repertoires were generated with immunoSEQ multiplex PCR, while TCRdb's copy carries only in-frame clones and drops some. Of over 60,000 clones detected, approximately 90% appear once; the ten largest clones hold around 2.5%. The specimen was peripheral blood. These TCRs come from a man aged 65 to 79 with active or convalescent COVID-19. Each CDR3 is given with its conserved first and last residue. The D gene is left open where the match is weak.

length: 14
V: TRBV5-1
D: NA
CDR3: CASSPQVYNTEAFF

length: 17
V: TRBV19
D: TRBD1
CDR3: CASSKDRGPASGNTIYF

length: 16
V: TRBV6-5
D: TRBD1
CDR3: CASSYSQGANTGELFF

length: 15
V: TRBV19
D: NA
CDR3: CASSTQEGISGEQYF

length: 13
V: TRBV12-3/TRBV12-4
D: NA
CDR3: CASSSQTYTEAFF

length: 17
V: TRBV3-1/TRBV3-2
D: TRBD2
CDR3: CASSLLWRGGSTDTQYF

length: 19
V: TRBV10-3
D: TRBD2
CDR3: CAISESGFPGLASYNEQFF

length: 15
V: TRBV5-1
D: NA
CDR3: CASSLGQPGNNEQFF

length: 15
V: TRBV5-1
D: TRBD1
CDR3: CASSDEGAYSYEQYF

length: 13
V: TRBV5-6
D: NA
CDR3: CASSLYWTGELFF

length: 16
V: TRBV7-3
D: NA
CDR3: CASSLTSGTSTDTQYF

length: 16
V: TRBV28
D: TRBD2
CDR3: CASSSPGLAGADTQYF

length: 14
V: TRBV5-1
D: NA
CDR3: CASSLDVGSQPQHF

length: 15
V: TRBV7-6
D: NA
CDR3: CASSRRGGVNNEQFF

length: 14
V: TRBV30
D: NA
CDR3: CAWSGLGNTGELFF

length: 15
V: TRBV24-1
D: NA
CDR3: CATSDPRQRTDTQYF

length: 14
V: TRBV11-2
D: NA
CDR3: CAIKRVTSTDTQYF

length: 14
V: TRBV25-1
D: NA
CDR3: CASSRRGPNQPQHF

length: 18
V: TRBV18
D: TRBD2
CDR3: CASSPISVYGAGGIEQYF

length: 11
V: TRBV28
D: NA
CDR3: CASNYGNTIYF

length: 14
V: TRBV10-3
D: NA
CDR3: CAISGGLQTDTQYF

length: 16
V: TRBV6-1
D: TRBD1
CDR3: CASSEWDRGVYNEQFF

length: 11
V: TRBV2
D: NA
CDR3: CASMRAETQYF

length: 17
V: TRBV4-2
D: TRBD2
CDR3: CASSSRGRSREAGELFF

length: 16
V: TRBV9
D: NA
CDR3: CASSVGLSVGTDTQYF

length: 15
V: TRBV7-9
D: TRBD1
CDR3: CASSLTGGSYNEQFF

length: 14
V: TRBV6-5
D: TRBD1
CDR3: CASSPGTGTEKLFF

length: 14
V: TRBV2
D: TRBD1
CDR3: CASRRDRVAGELFF

length: 13
V: TRBV24-1
D: NA
CDR3: CATRASMHTEAFF

length: 14
V: TRBV28
D: NA
CDR3: CASSYYSMNTEAFF